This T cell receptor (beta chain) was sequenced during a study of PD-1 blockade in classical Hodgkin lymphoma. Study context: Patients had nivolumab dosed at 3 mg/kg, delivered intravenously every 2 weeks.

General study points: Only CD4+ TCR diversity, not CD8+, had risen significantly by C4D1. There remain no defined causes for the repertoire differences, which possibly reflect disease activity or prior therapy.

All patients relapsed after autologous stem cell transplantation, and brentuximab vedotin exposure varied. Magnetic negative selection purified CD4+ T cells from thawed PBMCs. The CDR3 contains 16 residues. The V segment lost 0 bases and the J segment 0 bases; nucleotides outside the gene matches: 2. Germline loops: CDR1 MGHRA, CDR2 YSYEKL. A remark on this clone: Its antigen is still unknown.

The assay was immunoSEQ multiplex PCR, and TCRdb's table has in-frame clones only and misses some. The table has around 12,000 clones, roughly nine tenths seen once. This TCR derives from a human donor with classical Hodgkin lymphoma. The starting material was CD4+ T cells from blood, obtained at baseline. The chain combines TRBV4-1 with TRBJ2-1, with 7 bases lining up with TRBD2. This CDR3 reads CASSQETSLSYNEQFF. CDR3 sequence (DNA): TGCGCCAGCAGCCAAGAGACTAGCCTCTCCTACAATGAGCAGTTCTTC.